Shown below are 18 T cell receptor beta chains from a single sample sequenced in a study of blood T cells in healthy people across ages. Then a second PCR, running roughly 7 to 11 cycles, was carried out with a sample-barcoded 5' primer and a J-beta primer mix. TCRdb re-called the 5' RACE reads through MiXCR, storing one row per CDR3 protein. The sample consists of about 1.8 million distinct CDR3 sequences, just under 50% of them appearing once. The specimen was blood. The receptors stem from a woman in her thirties or forties in good health.

The chain combines TRBV2 with TRBJ1-5; possibly TRBD1 for D (5 bases). The V end lost 6 bases, the J end lost 0 bases, and 12 bases lay between the germline ends. Germline V gene data show CDR1 as SNHLY and CDR2 as FYNNEI. The CDR3 contains 15 residues. Written as DNA, the CDR3 is TGTGCCAGCAGAGGTGGGACGGCTAGCAATCAGCCCCAGCATTTT. Translation gives CASRGGTASNQPQHF.

The chain carries TRBV7-2 and TRBJ2-1; D gene unclear. The V end was cut by 6 bases, the J end by 7 bases, with 16 bases between. The germline CDR1 and CDR2 sequences are SGHTA and FQGNSA. The length of the CDR3 is 14 residues. In DNA form, the CDR3 reads TGTGCCAGCAGAGTAGAAGGCTATGGGAATGAGCAGTTCTTC. Protein product: CASRVEGYGNEQFF.

J is TRBJ2-1 and V is TRBV20-1; no reliable D call. The V and J ends lost 3 bases and 0 bases respectively, with 9 bases between them. The CDR3 covers 14 residues. CDR1 and CDR2 (germline): DFQATT, SNEGSKA (reference sequence). CDR3 DNA sequence: TGCAGTGCTAGGGGCACTGACTCCTACAATGAGCAGTTCTTC. It encodes CSARGTDSYNEQFF.

A word on this clonotype: The DNA is omitted, as the CDR3 cannot be located on it reliably, and the CDR3 follows TCRdb's listing. The chain joins TRBV6-2 or TRBV6-3 to TRBJ2-3; the DNA was not used to check the table's D call, TRBD2. The CDR3 sequence runs 19 residues, both termini included. Germline values: CDR1 MNHEY, CDR2 SVGEGT. CDR3 sequence: CASSSSTSGVRLSTDTQYF.

This rearrangement joins TRBV20-1 to TRBJ2-1; 8 bases fit TRBD2. The CDR3 spans 12 residues. The J segment lost 8 bases and the V segment lost 7 bases, leaving 7 bases of the junction unmatched. In germline, CDR1 is DFQATT, CDR2 SNEGSKA (reference sequence). This chain's CDR3 is CSESGGTDEQFF. For the CDR3, the DNA is TGCAGTGAGAGCGGGGGTACGGATGAGCAGTTCTTC.

The chain carries TRBV29-1 and TRBJ2-3; D possibly corresponds to TRBD1 (6 bases). CDR3 length: 14 amino acids. Trimming pared 4 bases from V and 1 base from J, leaving 12 bases between. Germline loops: CDR1 SQVTM, CDR2 ANQGSEA. This CDR3 is CSVVRDTRTDTQYF. CDR3 in DNA: TGCAGCGTTGTAAGGGACACCCGCACAGATACGCAGTATTTT.

The gene calls are TRBV29-1 and TRBJ2-1; 15 bases fit TRBD2. Per the germline V gene, CDR1 is SQVTM and CDR2 is ANQGSEA. The CDR3 is made up of 16 amino acids. The trim removed 4 bases at V and 4 bases at J, leaving 5 bases unmatched. The DNA of the CDR3 is TGCAGCGTTGGAGGGACTAGCGGGGGGTTTTACAATGAGCAGTTCTTC. This gives the protein CSVGGTSGGFYNEQFF.

V is TRBV3-1 and J is TRBJ2-1; no firm D call. Germline V lookup: CDR1 LGHDT, CDR2 YNNKEL (reference sequence). This CDR3 spans 15 amino acids. The V end lost 0 bases, the J end lost 2 bases, and 8 bases lay between the germline ends. CDR3 nucleotide sequence: TGTGCCAGCAGCCAAGACCCTAATCCCTACAATGAGCAGTTCTTC. It is translated as CASSQDPNPYNEQFF.

This clonotype was observed a few times. The rearrangement joins TRBV20-1 to TRBJ1-2; D not certain. Germline-derived CDR1 and CDR2 are DFQATT and SNEGSKA (reference sequence). Trimming took off 0 bases at V and 8 bases at J, with 7 bases between the two ends. This CDR3 comprises 11 residues. The CDR3, as DNA: TGCAGTGCTAGAGATATAAGGGGCTACACCTTC. Amino acid sequence: CSARDIRGYTF.

This chain links TRBV7-9 with TRBJ1-1; D is undetermined. The CDR3 has 13 amino acids. V was clipped by 5 bases and J by 6 bases, with 13 bases between them. Germline V gene data show CDR1 as SEHNR and CDR2 as FQNEAQ (reference sequence). CDR3 loop: CASSVKRDAEAFF. CDR3 DNA: TGTGCCAGCAGCGTAAAGAGGGATGCTGAAGCTTTCTTT.

The table lists this clonotype with a few counts. The rearrangement uses TRBV7-2 and TRBJ2-3; the match to TRBD1 covers 7 bases. CDR1 SGHTA and CDR2 FQGNSA come from the germline V gene. V was pared by 5 bases and J by 4 bases, with 9 bases of the junction left unmatched. The CDR3 spans 15 residues. CDR3 loop: CASSPDREWADTQYF. The CDR3 bases are TGTGCCAGCAGCCCCGACAGGGAATGGGCAGATACGCAGTATTTT. Filled out from reference TRBV7-2 and TRBJ2-3, the complete variable domain reads GAGVSQSPSNKVTEKGKDVELRCDPISGHTALYWYRQSLGQGLEFLIYFQGNSAPDKSGLPSDRFSAERTGGSVSTLTIQRTQQEDSAVYLCASSPDREWADTQYFGPGTRLTVL.

The chain links TRBV9 to TRBJ1-5; TRBD1 might be the D (5 bases). The CDR3 loop spans 15 amino acids. The germline V gene encodes CDR1 SGDLS and CDR2 YYNGEE. V shed 6 bases and J shed 0 bases, with 13 bases lying between them. This chain's CDR3 is CASNRGGNSNQPQHF. The CDR3, as DNA: TGTGCCAGCAACCGTGGGGGGAATAGCAATCAGCCCCAGCATTTT.

The chain couples TRBV27 to TRBJ2-5; D is undetermined. Trimming pared 8 bases from V and 2 bases from J, leaving 18 bases between. Germline V gene sequence: CDR1 MNHEY, CDR2 SMNVEV (reference sequence). The CDR3 runs 15 residues. CDR3 in DNA: TGTGCCAGCTCTAAAAATAGGGCAAGACAAGAGACCCAGTACTTC. Its translation: CASSKNRARQETQYF.

CDR3 amino acids: CSAREEGMGHNEQFF. CDR3 bases: TGCAGTGCTAGAGAGGAGGGGATGGGTCACAATGAGCAGTTCTTC. This rearrangement joins TRBV20-1 to TRBJ2-1; tentatively, D is TRBD2 (6 bases). This CDR3 has 15 residues. V lost 0 bases and J 5 bases, leaving 14 bases between the germline ends. Germline CDR1 DFQATT, CDR2 SNEGSKA (reference sequence).

The chain employs TRBV7-2 and TRBJ1-2; 10 bases align to TRBD1. The CDR3 length is 15 residues. The V segment lost 4 bases and the J segment 6 bases; nucleotides outside the gene matches: 8. Per the germline V gene, CDR1 is SGHTA and CDR2 is FQGNSA. The CDR3: CASSSDRGRRDGYTF. The CDR3 nucleotides are TGTGCCAGCAGCTCTGACAGGGGGCGACGGGATGGCTACACCTTC.

The chain carries TRBV4-2 and TRBJ2-3, with 10 bases identical to TRBD2. Trimming took 0 bases from V and 0 from J; bases not matched to a gene: 15. The V gene's germline CDR1 is LGHNA and CDR2 YNFKEQ. The CDR3 has 21 amino acids. The CDR3 DNA follows: TGTGCCAGCAGCCAAGATCCCCTTGTTAGCGGGGGGACAACTAGCACAGATACGCAGTATTTT. This encodes CASSQDPLVSGGTTSTDTQYF.

The chain links TRBV2 to TRBJ2-4; the D is unclear. Germline lookup yields CDR1 SNHLY and CDR2 FYNNEI. The CDR3 covers 15 residues. V was cut by 3 bases and J by 0 bases, with 9 bases left in between. The CDR3 protein is CASSDVGLAKNIQYF. The DNA for the CDR3 is TGTGCCAGCAGTGACGTTGGGTTAGCCAAAAACATTCAGTACTTC.

The chain has TRBV6-1 and TRBJ1-6; D not resolved. The germline gives CDR1 MNHNS, CDR2 SASEGT. Trimming took 5 bases from V and 7 from J, leaving 12 bases between them. The CDR3 contains 14 residues. The CDR3: CASSSSLDNSPLHF. For the CDR3, the DNA is TGTGCCAGCAGTTCCAGCCTAGACAATTCACCCCTCCACTTT.